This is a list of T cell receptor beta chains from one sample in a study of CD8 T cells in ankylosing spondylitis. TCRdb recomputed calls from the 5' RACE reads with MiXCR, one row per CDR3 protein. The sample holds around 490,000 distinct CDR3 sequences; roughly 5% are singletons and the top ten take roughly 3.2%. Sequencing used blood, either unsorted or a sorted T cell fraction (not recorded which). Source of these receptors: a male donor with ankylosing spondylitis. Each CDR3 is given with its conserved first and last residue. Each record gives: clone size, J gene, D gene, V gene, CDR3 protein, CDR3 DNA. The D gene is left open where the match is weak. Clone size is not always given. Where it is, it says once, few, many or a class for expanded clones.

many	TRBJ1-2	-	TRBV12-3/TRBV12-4	CATRRGGSNYGYTF	TGTGCCACCCGCCGGGGGGGGAGTAACTATGGCTACACCTTC
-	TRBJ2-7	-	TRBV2	CASRPLGTPYEQYF	TGTGCCAGCCGGCCACTGGGGACCCCCTACGAGCAGTACTTC
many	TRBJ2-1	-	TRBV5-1	CASSRGPGLSEQFF	TGCGCCAGCAGCCGGGGGCCCGGGTTGTCTGAGCAGTTCTTC
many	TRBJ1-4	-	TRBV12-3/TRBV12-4	CASSLSGGGNEKLFF	TGTGCCAGCAGTTTATCGGGAGGGGGAAATGAAAAACTGTTTTTT
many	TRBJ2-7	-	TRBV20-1	CSARERGRKHYEQYF	TGCAGTGCTAGGGAAAGAGGGCGGAAGCACTACGAGCAGTACTTC
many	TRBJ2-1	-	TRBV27	CASSSLTEGPNNEQFF	TGTGCCAGCAGTTCGCTGACTGAGGGGCCCAACAATGAGCAGTTCTTC
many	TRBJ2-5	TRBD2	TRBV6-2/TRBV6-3	CASSYSPSGYQETQYF	TGTGCCAGCAGTTACTCGCCTAGCGGGTACCAAGAGACCCAGTACTTC
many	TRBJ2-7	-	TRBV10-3	CAISEIGTSYEQYF	TGTGCCATCAGTGAAATTGGCACGTCCTACGAGCAGTACTTC
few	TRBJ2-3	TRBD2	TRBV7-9	CASSLVGRGPDTQYF	TGTGCCAGCAGCTTGGTAGGGAGGGGCCCAGATACGCAGTATTTT
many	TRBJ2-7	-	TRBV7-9	CASSLVPGANEQYF	TGTGCCAGCAGCTTAGTTCCGGGGGCGAACGAGCAGTACTTC
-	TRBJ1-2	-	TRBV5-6	CASSPGPDRLEGYTF	TGTGCCAGCAGCCCCGGACCCGACAGGCTGGAGGGCTACACCTTC
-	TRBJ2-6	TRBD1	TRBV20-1	CSALGTGVSFGANVLTF	TGCAGTGCTTTAGGGACAGGGGTTAGCTTTGGGGCCAACGTCCTGACTTTC
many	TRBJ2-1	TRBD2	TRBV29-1	CSVAGGRRVNEQFF	TGCAGCGTTGCGGGGGGGCGAAGAGTGAATGAGCAGTTCTTC
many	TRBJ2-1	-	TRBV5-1	CASSYQLGARYEQFF	TGCGCCAGCAGCTACCAATTGGGGGCCAGGTACGAGCAGTTCTTC
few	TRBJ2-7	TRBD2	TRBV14	CASSQGLAPTYEQYF	TGTGCCAGCAGCCAAGGACTAGCGCCGACCTACGAGCAGTACTTC
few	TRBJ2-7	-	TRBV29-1	CSVGFYSSRQYEQYF	TGCAGCGTTGGTTTCTATTCCTCGAGGCAGTACGAGCAGTACTTC